This entry lists 17 T cell receptor beta chains sequenced from one sample in a study of T cell responses to AZD1222 COVID-19 vaccine. Profiling relied on immunoSEQ multiplex PCR, and the TCRdb table lists in-frame clones only, not all of them. The sample holds around 160,000 clones, about 87% seen once. Sequences were derived from peripheral blood, sampled on day 0 of AZD1222 vaccination. These receptors were obtained from an adult in good health.

The CDR3: CAISESGTGSMGYGYTF. In DNA form, the CDR3 reads TGTGCCATCAGTGAGTCTGGGACAGGGTCGATGGGCTATGGCTACACCTTC. The chain employs TRBV10-3 and TRBJ1-2; TRBD1 matches at 9 bases. The V gene end was trimmed by 0 bases and the J gene end by 4 bases; junction bases not matched to a gene: 9. Germline V gives CDR1 ENHRY, CDR2 SYGVKD. CDR3 length: 17 amino acids.

The genes are TRBV5-1 and TRBJ1-5; TRBD1 is a possible D gene (5 bases). The CDR3 is 14 residues long. Germline CDR1 is SGHRS and CDR2 is YFSETQ. V was pared by 4 bases and J by 4 bases, with 12 bases between. CDR3 sequence reads: CASSQGDGNQPQHF. Written as DNA, the CDR3 is TGCGCCAGCAGCCAGGGTGACGGGAATCAGCCCCAGCATTTT. The full variable domain, completed using reference TRBV5-1 and TRBJ1-5, is KAGVTQTPRYLIKTRGQQVTLSCSPISGHRSVSWYQQTPGQGLQFLFEYFSETQRNKGNFPGRFSGRQFSNSRSEMNVSTLELGDSALYLCASSQGDGNQPQHFGDGTRLSIL.

On this clone itself: This CDR3 is also generated by other DNA sequences in the sample. The genes are TRBV7-3 and TRBJ2-3; 7 bases match TRBD1. The CDR3 contains 14 residues. Germline CDR1 and CDR2: SGHTA and FQGTGA. The V segment lost 5 bases and the J segment 0 bases; nucleotides outside the gene matches: 2. CDR3 sequence (DNA): TGTGCCAGCAGCCGGGACAGCAGCACAGATACGCAGTATTTT. It codes for CASSRDSSTDTQYF.

The chain is built from TRBV7-8 and TRBJ1-2; D unresolved. This CDR3 has 14 amino acids. In germline, CDR1 is SGHVS, CDR2 FQNEAQ. Trimming shortened V by 0 bases and J by 4 bases, and 9 bases separated the two germline ends. The DNA for the CDR3 is TGTGCCAGCAGCTTAGCACAGTTGGGCTATGGCTACACCTTC. Protein: CASSLAQLGYGYTF.

The V gene is TRBV19, the J gene TRBJ2-2; a weak D match, TRBD1 (6 bases). V was pared by 5 bases and J by 8 bases, with 15 bases between. This CDR3 has 14 residues. The germline gives CDR1 LNHDA, CDR2 SQIVND (reference sequence). The DNA for the CDR3 is TGTGCCAGTAGTCTAAACCCCCAGGGGGGGGAGCTGTTTTTT. Its translation is CASSLNPQGGELFF.

The chain carries TRBV7-9 and TRBJ2-7, with D tentatively TRBD1 or TRBD2 (5 bases each). Germline loops: CDR1 SEHNR, CDR2 FQNEAQ (reference sequence). V gave up 5 bases and J gave up 3 bases, with 17 bases separating them. The CDR3 covers 15 residues. In nucleotides, the CDR3 is TGTGCCAGCAGCCTGCGACAGCCCGGGGACTACGAGCAGTACTTC. It yields the protein CASSLRQPGDYEQYF.

CDR3 nucleotide sequence: TGTGCCATCAGTGACCTGGGCCAGGGAGGGGGCTATGGCTACACCTTC. Its translation: CAISDLGQGGGYGYTF. The chain couples TRBV10-3 to TRBJ1-2; D perhaps matches TRBD1 (6 bases). Germline V gene data show CDR1 as ENHRY and CDR2 as SYGVKD. The CDR3 consists of 16 residues. Trimming cost V 3 bases and J 4 bases, with 18 bases left between them.

The rearrangement links TRBV21-1 to TRBJ1-2. TRBV21-1 is shown as a pseudogene. This CDR3 has 14 residues. CDR3 bases: TGTGCCAGCAGCCCACGGACCCAGAACTATGGCTACACCTTC. As protein: CASSPRTQNYGYTF.

This chain uses TRBV5-1 with TRBJ2-1; no firm D call. V was shortened by 4 bases and J by 8 bases, with 10 bases between the two germline ends. The V gene's germline CDR1 is SGHRS and CDR2 YFSETQ. This CDR3 comprises 12 residues. CDR3 DNA sequence: TGCGCCAGCAGCCGGACCTGGGATGAGCAGTTCTTC. Translated: CASSRTWDEQFF.

DNA for the CDR3: TGTGCCAGCAGTGAGCAGGGGCGAGCTTTCTTT. Protein product: CASSEQGRAFF. This chain links TRBV6-4 with TRBJ1-1, with D perhaps matching TRBD1 (6 bases). Trimming cost V 3 bases and J 10 bases, with 9 bases left between them. The CDR3 is 11 residues long. Germline V gene lookup returns CDR1 MRHNA and CDR2 SNTAGT.

V and J are TRBV5-6 and TRBJ1-6; D gene ambiguous. This CDR3 spans 18 amino acids. Deletions cut 0 bases from V and 0 bases from J, with 13 bases between. CDR1 and CDR2 (germline): SGHDT, YYEEEE. CDR3 sequence (DNA): TGTGCCAGCAGCTTGGGCCTCAGGTCGGGCTCCTATAATTCACCCCTCCACTTT. Its translation: CASSLGLRSGSYNSPLHF.

The rearrangement joins TRBV27 to TRBJ1-5; maybe TRBD1 (5 bases). Trimming took 3 bases from V and 8 from J, leaving 17 bases between them. The length of the CDR3 is 15 residues. Germline CDR1 and CDR2: MNHEY and SMNVEV (reference sequence). The DNA of the CDR3 is TGTGCCAGCAGTTTCCGGGACCCAGGCCAGGAGCCCCAGCATTTT. It translates to CASSFRDPGQEPQHF.

DNA of the CDR3: TGCGCCAGCAGGGGTGCAGGGACGGGAGTAGGCTACACCTTC. Amino acids: CASRGAGTGVGYTF. J is TRBJ1-2 and V is TRBV5-1; tentative D call: TRBD1 (5 bases). CDR1 and CDR2 from the germline V gene are SGHRS and YFSETQ. This CDR3 spans 14 amino acids. Trimming took 5 bases from V and 8 from J, leaving 19 bases between them. Drawing the rest from reference TRBV5-1 and TRBJ1-2, the complete variable domain is KAGVTQTPRYLIKTRGQQVTLSCSPISGHRSVSWYQQTPGQGLQFLFEYFSETQRNKGNFPGRFSGRQFSNSRSEMNVSTLELGDSALYLCASRGAGTGVGYTFGSGTRLTVV.

The CDR3 DNA reads TGTGCCAGCAGTGGACAGGGGGCTAACTATGGCTACACCTTC. It codes for CASSGQGANYGYTF. This chain joins TRBV2 and TRBJ1-2; 9 nucleotides agree with TRBD1. J lost 0 bases, V lost 4 bases, and 0 bases had no gene match. CDR1 SNHLY and CDR2 FYNNEI come from the germline V gene. The length of the CDR3 is 14 residues.

The V gene is TRBV9, the J gene TRBJ2-3; the D gene is possibly TRBD2 (5 bases). Germline V gene sequence: CDR1 SGDLS, CDR2 YYNGEE. The CDR3 covers 13 residues. The ends were cut back, 1 base at V and 6 bases at J, with 9 bases in the middle. CDR3 sequence (DNA): TGTGCCAGCAGCGTAAGTTTAGCGGATACGCAGTATTTT. It is translated as CASSVSLADTQYF.

The genes are TRBV15 and TRBJ2-3, with a tentative D call TRBD2 (6 bases). From germline, CDR1 is LNHNV and CDR2 YYDKDF (reference sequence). The CDR3 has 15 amino acids. V was clipped by 5 bases and J by 2 bases, with 14 bases between them. The CDR3 nucleotides read TGTGCCACCAGCTCGGAGGCGGGGCACACAGATACGCAGTATTTT. It encodes CATSSEAGHTDTQYF. The full variable domain, completed using reference TRBV15 and TRBJ2-3, is DAMVIQNPRYQVTQFGKPVTLSCSQTLNHNVMYWYQQKSSQAPKLLFHYYDKDFNNEADTPDNFQSRRPNTSFCFLDIRSPGLGDTAMYLCATSSEAGHTDTQYFGPGTRLTVL.

The chain uses TRBV12-3 or TRBV12-4 and TRBJ1-5, with D unresolved. V lost 3 bases, J lost 3 bases, and 6 bases lay in between. The CDR3 consists of 13 residues. The CDR3 region has the DNA TGTGCCAGCAGTTTGGGGTACAATCAGCCCCAGCATTTT. Residues: CASSLGYNQPQHF.